The rows below give T cell receptor beta chains drawn from one sample of a study of blood T cells in healthy people across ages. One entry per CDR3 protein, called by TCRdb with MiXCR from the 5' RACE reads. The sample carries 700,000 to 850,000 distinct CDR3 sequences, roughly 35% recorded once. The sample comprised blood. These receptors were taken from a man younger than 35 in good health. CDR3s include the opening cysteine and the closing phenylalanine or tryptophan. Fields, in order: V gene, J gene, clone size, D gene, CDR3 protein, CDR3 DNA. A D gene is named only where the DNA matches it firmly. Clone size is shown for a subset of rows, as once, few, many or a class of expanded clone.

v_call: TRBV24-1
j_call: TRBJ2-5
clone_size: many
d_call: .
cdr3_aa: CATSVPGIETQYF
cdr3_nt: TGTGCCACCAGTGTACCGGGAATAGAGACCCAGTACTTC

v_call: TRBV9
j_call: TRBJ1-2
clone_size: .
d_call: .
cdr3_aa: CASSGDGIYGYTF
cdr3_nt: TGTGCCAGCAGCGGAGATGGGATCTATGGCTACACCTTC

v_call: TRBV12-3/TRBV12-4
j_call: TRBJ1-4
clone_size: many
d_call: .
cdr3_aa: CASSRRNEKLFF
cdr3_nt: TGTGCCAGCAGCCGTCGAAATGAAAAACTGTTTTTT

v_call: TRBV6-5
j_call: TRBJ2-5
clone_size: few
d_call: .
cdr3_aa: CATRLFAQETQYF
cdr3_nt: TGTGCCACCCGGTTGTTTGCTCAAGAGACCCAGTACTTC

v_call: TRBV7-2
j_call: TRBJ2-2
clone_size: .
d_call: .
cdr3_aa: CASSLTKGELFF
cdr3_nt: TGTGCCAGCAGCTTGACTAAAGGGGAGCTGTTTTTT

v_call: TRBV27
j_call: TRBJ2-1
clone_size: few
d_call: .
cdr3_aa: CASSFELGHGAYNEQFF
cdr3_nt: TGTGCCAGCAGTTTTGAGTTGGGCCATGGGGCCTACAATGAGCAGTTCTTC

v_call: TRBV10-3
j_call: TRBJ1-5
clone_size: .
d_call: TRBD1
cdr3_aa: CAIRETGSNQPQHF
cdr3_nt: TGTGCCATCAGAGAGACAGGGAGCAATCAGCCCCAGCATTTT

v_call: TRBV4-2
j_call: TRBJ2-3
clone_size: few
d_call: TRBD2
cdr3_aa: CTSSQEPSGDTLSTDTQYF
cdr3_nt: TGTACCAGCAGCCAAGAACCCAGCGGGGATACCCTAAGCACAGATACGCAGTATTTT

v_call: TRBV27
j_call: TRBJ2-1
clone_size: .
d_call: .
cdr3_aa: CASSSPLGESIYNEQFF
cdr3_nt: TGTGCCAGCAGTTCCCCTTTAGGGGAATCCATTTACAATGAGCAGTTCTTC

v_call: TRBV7-3
j_call: TRBJ2-1
clone_size: few
d_call: .
cdr3_aa: CASSSVSGSYNEQFF
cdr3_nt: TGTGCCAGCAGCTCTGTCTCCGGTTCCTACAATGAGCAGTTCTTC

v_call: TRBV4-3
j_call: TRBJ1-2
clone_size: once
d_call: .
cdr3_aa: CASSREREGSYGYTF
cdr3_nt: TGCGCCAGCAGCCGAGAGAGGGAGGGTAGCTATGGCTACACCTTC

v_call: TRBV5-1
j_call: TRBJ2-2
clone_size: many
d_call: TRBD2
cdr3_aa: CASSLGTSGTGELFF
cdr3_nt: TGCGCCAGCAGCTTGGGGACTAGCGGCACCGGGGAGCTGTTTTTT

v_call: TRBV12-3/TRBV12-4
j_call: TRBJ1-1
clone_size: many
d_call: .
cdr3_aa: CASSFMNTEAFF
cdr3_nt: TGTGCCAGCAGTTTCATGAACACTGAAGCTTTCTTT

v_call: TRBV7-9
j_call: TRBJ2-3
clone_size: .
d_call: .
cdr3_aa: CASSLSTGSTDTQYF
cdr3_nt: TGTGCCAGCAGCTTAAGCACAGGGTCCACAGATACGCAGTATTTT

v_call: TRBV9
j_call: TRBJ2-7
clone_size: .
d_call: .
cdr3_aa: CASSGGEVDYEQYF
cdr3_nt: TGTGCCAGCAGCGGGGGGGAAGTGGACTACGAGCAGTACTTC

v_call: TRBV7-9
j_call: TRBJ2-3
clone_size: many
d_call: .
cdr3_aa: CASSLEGTSTDTQYF
cdr3_nt: TGTGCCAGCAGTTTAGAGGGAACTAGCACAGATACGCAGTATTTT

v_call: TRBV19
j_call: TRBJ2-5
clone_size: .
d_call: TRBD2
cdr3_aa: CASSVAGEQETQYF
cdr3_nt: TGTGCCAGTAGTGTCGCGGGGGAGCAAGAGACCCAGTACTTC

v_call: TRBV4-3
j_call: TRBJ2-4
clone_size: many
d_call: .
cdr3_aa: CASSQGQGSENIQYF
cdr3_nt: TGCGCCAGCAGCCAAGGACAAGGGTCCGAAAACATTCAGTACTTC

v_call: TRBV12-3/TRBV12-4
j_call: TRBJ2-7
clone_size: few
d_call: TRBD2
cdr3_aa: CASSFGIAGGPNEQYF
cdr3_nt: TGTGCCAGCAGTTTTGGTATAGCGGGGGGGCCCAATGAGCAGTACTTC

v_call: TRBV10-3
j_call: TRBJ2-7
clone_size: once
d_call: .
cdr3_aa: CAISAKGPYNEQYF
cdr3_nt: TGTGCCATCAGTGCAAAGGGGCCCTACAATGAGCAGTACTTC

v_call: TRBV10-3
j_call: TRBJ1-1
clone_size: .
d_call: .
cdr3_aa: CAISARLSVGGTEAFF
cdr3_nt: TGTGCCATCAGCGCACGGTTAAGTGTGGGCGGCACTGAAGCTTTCTTT

v_call: TRBV4-1
j_call: TRBJ2-5
clone_size: few
d_call: .
cdr3_aa: CASSQEFPSGEVLETQYF
cdr3_nt: TGCGCCAGCAGCCAAGAATTTCCCTCCGGGGAGGTGCTTGAGACCCAGTACTTC

v_call: TRBV7-9
j_call: TRBJ1-1
clone_size: .
d_call: .
cdr3_aa: CASSLPRDTEAFF
cdr3_nt: TGTGCCAGCAGCCTGCCCCGGGACACTGAAGCTTTCTTT

v_call: TRBV12-3/TRBV12-4
j_call: TRBJ2-3
clone_size: many
d_call: TRBD2
cdr3_aa: CASSPWVAGGPPGTDTQYF
cdr3_nt: TGTGCCAGCAGTCCCTGGGTAGCGGGGGGGCCGCCCGGCACAGATACGCAGTATTTT

v_call: TRBV7-9
j_call: TRBJ2-3
clone_size: .
d_call: TRBD2
cdr3_aa: CASSLSAGDRTDTQYF
cdr3_nt: TGTGCCAGCAGCTTATCTGCGGGAGACCGCACAGATACGCAGTATTTT

v_call: TRBV12-3/TRBV12-4
j_call: TRBJ2-3
clone_size: few
d_call: .
cdr3_aa: CASSLSPSGTDTQYF
cdr3_nt: TGTGCCAGCAGCCTCAGCCCCTCGGGCACAGATACGCAGTATTTT

v_call: TRBV6-5
j_call: TRBJ2-7
clone_size: .
d_call: .
cdr3_aa: CASSYSFRSTRSSYNEQYF
cdr3_nt: TGTGCCAGCAGTTACTCGTTTCGAAGCACCCGGAGCTCCTACAATGAGCAGTACTTC

v_call: TRBV28
j_call: TRBJ2-4
clone_size: .
d_call: TRBD2
cdr3_aa: CASSFPLGTSGLAKNSQYF
cdr3_nt: TGTGCCAGCTCTTTTCCACTGGGGACTAGCGGGCTAGCCAAAAACAGTCAGTACTTC

v_call: TRBV7-9
j_call: TRBJ1-5
clone_size: few
d_call: TRBD1
cdr3_aa: CASSSQGSYQPQHF
cdr3_nt: TGTGCCAGCAGTTCACAGGGGAGCTATCAGCCCCAGCATTTT

v_call: TRBV19
j_call: TRBJ1-1
clone_size: .
d_call: TRBD1
cdr3_aa: CASIELGGSNTEAFF
cdr3_nt: TGTGCCAGTATCGAATTAGGGGGCTCTAACACTGAAGCTTTCTTT

v_call: TRBV6-1
j_call: TRBJ2-1
clone_size: .
d_call: TRBD2
cdr3_aa: CASTTLEGGGWYEQFF
cdr3_nt: TGTGCCAGCACAACCCTAGAGGGCGGGGGGTGGTATGAGCAGTTCTTC

v_call: TRBV4-3
j_call: TRBJ2-5
clone_size: .
d_call: TRBD1
cdr3_aa: CASSQVDRDYNEQYF
cdr3_nt: TGCGCCAGCAGCCAAGTGGACAGGGATTACAATGAGCAGTACTTC

v_call: TRBV5-1
j_call: TRBJ2-1
clone_size: .
d_call: .
cdr3_aa: CASGATYNEQFF
cdr3_nt: TGCGCCAGCGGGGCGACATACAATGAGCAGTTCTTC